These 16 T cell receptor beta chains share one sample of origin, sequenced in a study of CD8 T cells in ankylosing spondylitis. TCRdb re-called the 5' RACE reads with MiXCR, one entry per CDR3 protein. The data contain 800,000 to 900,000 distinct CDR3 sequences, approximately 10% of them singletons. These receptors' antigens are unknown. Study observations and caveats: One TCR beta motif, made up of eight highly homologous variants, appeared characteristic of ankylosing spondylitis blood.

The specimen was blood, either unsorted or a sorted T cell fraction (not recorded which). These receptors originate from a male donor with ankylosing spondylitis.

V is TRBV24-1 and J is TRBJ1-5; D call uncertain. The CDR3 loop spans 16 amino acids. V dropped 4 bases and J dropped 5 bases, with 17 bases sitting between them. Germline CDR1 and CDR2: KGHDR and SFDVKD. CDR3 sequence: CATSDFWVITDQPQHF. The CDR3 DNA is TGTGCCACCAGTGACTTTTGGGTAATTACCGATCAGCCCCAGCATTTT.

This sequence joins TRBV13 and TRBJ2-1; tentatively, D is TRBD2 (5 bases). The CDR3 extends over 16 amino acids. The germline V gene has CDR1 PRHDT and CDR2 FYEKMQ (reference sequence). V was shortened by 5 bases and J by 2 bases, with 16 bases between the two germline ends. The CDR3 loop is CASSQETLAPYNEQFF. The CDR3 DNA is TGTGCCAGCAGCCAAGAGACCCTAGCCCCCTACAATGAGCAGTTCTTC.

CDR3: CASSPFVDQETQYF. DNA of the CDR3: TGTGCCAGCTCACCGTTTGTGGACCAAGAGACCCAGTACTTC. The V call is TRBV18, the J call TRBJ2-5, with D unresolved. The germline V and J ends were trimmed by 3 bases and 0 bases, with 8 bases remaining between them. Germline lookup yields CDR1 KGHSH and CDR2 LQKENI. The CDR3 loop spans 14 amino acids.

This chain connects TRBV7-2 to TRBJ2-3; D ambiguous. V lost 2 bases and J 0 bases, leaving 9 bases between the germline ends. CDR1 and CDR2 (germline): SGHTA, FQGNSA. This CDR3 comprises 15 residues. CDR3 sequence reads: CASSLNLGSTDTQYF. The CDR3 DNA is TGTGCCAGCAGCTTAAACCTGGGGAGCACAGATACGCAGTATTTT.

The table lists this clonotype with many counts. The CDR3 reads CASSLREGREAFF. The CDR3 DNA is TGTGCCAGCAGTTTACGGGAGGGACGAGAAGCTTTCTTT. The gene calls are TRBV12-3 or TRBV12-4 and TRBJ1-1, with D possibly matching TRBD1 (5 bases). The V gene lost 2 bases and the J gene lost 8 bases, with 12 bases spanning the gap. This CDR3 is built from 13 residues.

The chain links TRBV4-3 to TRBJ2-1; 13 bases are a match to TRBD2. CDR1 and CDR2 (germline): LGHNA, YSLEER. This CDR3 spans 20 amino acids. With V trimmed by 4 bases and J by 0 bases, 12 bases remained unmatched. CDR3 coding DNA: TGCGCCAGCAGCCTTTCCCGGACTAGCGGGAGCCGAGACTCCTACAATGAGCAGTTCTTC. Translation: CASSLSRTSGSRDSYNEQFF.

The chain recombines TRBV6-1 with TRBJ1-5; the D gene is possibly TRBD1 (5 bases). The V end was cut by 0 bases, the J end by 0 bases, with 15 bases between. CDR1 is MNHNS, CDR2 SASEGT, per germline. The CDR3 extends over 18 amino acids. The CDR3 reads CASSEAVGGAYSNQPQHF. The CDR3 DNA follows: TGTGCCAGCAGTGAAGCCGTAGGAGGGGCGTATAGCAATCAGCCCCAGCATTTT.

This clonotype was seen a handful of times. In nucleotides, the CDR3 is TGCAGTGCTGCGAGACCAGGCCTATTTAGCACAGATACGCAGTATTTT. It specifies CSAARPGLFSTDTQYF. The chain joins TRBV20-1 to TRBJ2-3; D not resolved. CDR1 and CDR2 from the germline V gene are DFQATT and SNEGSKA (reference sequence). The V end lost 5 bases, the J end lost 0 bases, and 18 bases lay between the germline ends. The CDR3 totals 16 residues.

The sample holds many counts of this clonotype. The chain has TRBV6-5 and TRBJ2-1; 10 bases map to TRBD1. The CDR3 length is 14 residues. The V gene end was trimmed by 0 bases and the J gene end by 10 bases; junction bases not matched to a gene: 3. Per the germline V gene, CDR1 is MNHEY and CDR2 is SVGAGI. CDR3 amino acids: CASSYSTGGEEQFF. CDR3 in DNA: TGTGCCAGCAGTTACTCGACAGGGGGCGAAGAGCAGTTCTTC.

The CDR3 nucleotides read TGTGCCAGCAGTGATTGGCCTCAAGAGACCCAGTACTTC. Its protein is CASSDWPQETQYF. This rearrangement joins TRBV12-3 or TRBV12-4 to TRBJ2-5; D remains unclear. The length of the CDR3 is 13 residues. V shed 5 bases and J shed 2 bases, with 9 bases lying between them.

Ten or more counts support this clonotype. The chain carries TRBV5-1 and TRBJ2-7, with D possibly TRBD2 on 6 matching bases. V was shortened by 3 bases and J by 4 bases, with 23 bases between the two germline ends. Germline loops: CDR1 SGHRS, CDR2 YFSETQ. The CDR3 runs 17 residues. The CDR3 nucleotides are TGCGCCAGCAGCTCGATACCCGAGGGACTGAGTATTTACGAGCAGTACTTC. It translates to CASSSIPEGLSIYEQYF.

Written as DNA, the CDR3 is TGTGCCAGCAGTCCAGGACAGCGAAGCACTGAAGCTTTCTTT. This sequence encodes CASSPGQRSTEAFF. The J gene is TRBJ1-1, the V gene TRBV6-1; tentative D call: TRBD1 (6 bases). Between the trimmed V and J ends, which lost 5 bases and 4 bases, there was a span of 14 bases. The CDR3 runs to 14 residues. CDR1 and CDR2 (germline): MNHNS, SASEGT.

The chain recombines TRBV28 with TRBJ2-2; unclear D gene. Deletions cut 5 bases from V and 3 bases from J, with 13 bases between. In germline, CDR1 is MDHEN, CDR2 SYDVKM. The CDR3 runs 15 residues. CDR3 sequence: CASSPVGPDTGELFF. The CDR3 DNA follows: TGTGCCAGCAGTCCCGTAGGGCCGGACACCGGGGAGCTGTTTTTT.

This clonotype showed up just a few times. V gene TRBV5-1 combines with J gene TRBJ2-5; 8 positions agree with TRBD2. CDR3 length: 16 residues. Germline V gene data show CDR1 as SGHRS and CDR2 as YFSETQ. After removal of 4 bases from V and 1 base from J, the junction contained 9 bases not matched to a gene. CDR3 nucleotide sequence: TGCGCCAGCAGCATTCCTCTTAGCGGGATCCAAGAGACCCAGTACTTC. Its protein product is CASSIPLSGIQETQYF.

This clonotype was observed a handful of times. This chain connects TRBV5-6 to TRBJ2-7; no clear D. Germline assignment: CDR1 SGHDT and CDR2 YYEEEE. The CDR3 covers 14 residues. The V and J ends lost 0 bases and 0 bases respectively, with 7 bases between them. In DNA, the CDR3 is TGTGCCAGCAGCTTGGATGCAGTCTCCTACGAGCAGTACTTC. Protein sequence: CASSLDAVSYEQYF.

This clonotype was seen more than once but under ten times. The rearrangement joins TRBV7-2 to TRBJ2-3; possible D gene TRBD1, 6 bases. Germline-derived CDR1 and CDR2 are SGHTA and FQGNSA. V lost 6 bases to trimming and J lost 4 bases, with 11 bases between them. The CDR3 covers 13 residues. The CDR3 reads CASSWGPPDTQYF. The CDR3 DNA reads as TGTGCCAGCAGTTGGGGGCCCCCAGATACGCAGTATTTT.